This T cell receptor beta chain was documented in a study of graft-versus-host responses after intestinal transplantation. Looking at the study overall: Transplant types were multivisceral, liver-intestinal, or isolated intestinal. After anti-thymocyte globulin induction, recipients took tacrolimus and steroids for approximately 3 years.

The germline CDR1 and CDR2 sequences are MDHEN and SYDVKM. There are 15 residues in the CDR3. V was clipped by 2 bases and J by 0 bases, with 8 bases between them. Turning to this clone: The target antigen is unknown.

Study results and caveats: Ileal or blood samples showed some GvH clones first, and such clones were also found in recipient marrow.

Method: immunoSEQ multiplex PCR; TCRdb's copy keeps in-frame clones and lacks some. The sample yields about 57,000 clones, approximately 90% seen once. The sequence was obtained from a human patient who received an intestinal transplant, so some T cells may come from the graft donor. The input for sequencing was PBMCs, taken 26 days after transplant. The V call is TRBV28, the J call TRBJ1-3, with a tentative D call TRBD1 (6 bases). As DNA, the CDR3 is TGTGCCAGCAGTTTACGGACAGTCTCTGGAAACACCATATATTTT. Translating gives CASSLRTVSGNTIYF. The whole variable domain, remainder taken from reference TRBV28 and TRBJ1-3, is DVKVTQSSRYLVKRTGEKVFLECVQDMDHENMFWYRQDPGLGLRLIYFSYDVKMKEKGDIPEGYSVSREKKERFSLILESASTNQTSMYLCASSLRTVSGNTIYFGEGSWLTVV.